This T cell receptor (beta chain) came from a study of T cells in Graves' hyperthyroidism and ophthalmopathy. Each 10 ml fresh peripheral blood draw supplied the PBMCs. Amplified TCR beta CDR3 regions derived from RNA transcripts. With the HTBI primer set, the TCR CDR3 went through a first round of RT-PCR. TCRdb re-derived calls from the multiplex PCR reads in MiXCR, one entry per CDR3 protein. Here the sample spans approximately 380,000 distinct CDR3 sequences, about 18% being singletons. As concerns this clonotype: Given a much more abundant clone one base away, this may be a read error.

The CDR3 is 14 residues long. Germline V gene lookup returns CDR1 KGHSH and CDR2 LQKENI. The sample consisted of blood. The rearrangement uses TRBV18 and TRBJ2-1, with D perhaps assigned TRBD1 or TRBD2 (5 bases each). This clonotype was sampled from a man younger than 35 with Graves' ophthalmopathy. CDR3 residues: CASSPPGEYNEQLF. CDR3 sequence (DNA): TGTGCCAGCTCACCACCGGGGGAGTACAATGAGCAGCTCTTC.